This entry describes one TCR beta chain. This record comes from a study of CD8+CD57+ T cells in acquired aplastic anemia. Sequenced patients had shown CD8+CD57+ cell expansion by flow cytometry. Both TCR beta VDJ combination and CDR3 sequence profiling were carried out. Genomic DNA was the template for this profiling. TCRdb fed the reads into MiXCR, producing one record per CDR3 protein. The data contain 150,000 to 160,000 distinct CDR3 sequences, about 48% of them singletons. The sequence was collected from a human donor with aplastic anemia. The specimen sequenced was sorted CD4+, CD8+, or CD8+CD57+ T cells (not recorded which) from PBMCs.

CDR3 nucleotide sequence: TGCGCCAGCAGTGCCCAGGGAGTGCTCAGCTCTGGGGCCAACGTCCTGACTTTC. It yields the protein CASSAQGVLSSGANVLTF. The V and J genes are TRBV10-2 and TRBJ2-6; D may be TRBD1 or TRBD2 (5 bases each). Trimming took 4 bases from V and 0 from J, leaving 16 bases between them. Germline values: CDR1 WSHSY, CDR2 SAAADI. The CDR3 has 18 amino acids.